This is a list of T cell receptor beta chains from one sample in a study of cytomegalovirus exposure and HLA in healthy donors. This table comes from immunoSEQ multiplex PCR, and its TCRdb copy is limited to in-frame clones, with some not included. Recorded for this sample: over 100,000 clones. The sequenced sample was PBMCs. The receptors were sampled from a man aged 35 to 55 in good health and CMV-seropositive. The CDR3 runs from the conserved cysteine through the conserved F or W.

>TRBJ2-7|15|TRBV5-6
CASSLRVSAAPEQYF
>TRBJ2-3|14|TRBV6-4
CASSEEGSTDTQYF
>TRBJ2-7|14|TRBV28
CASSLLTSEVEQYF
>TRBJ2-7|16|TRBV15
CATSRDLTSGNYEQYF
>TRBJ2-1|16|TRBV5-1
CASSLRLAGVGNEQFF
>TRBJ2-3|12|TRBV7-2
CASSPQRGTQYF
>TRBJ2-1|18|TRBV7-2
CASSLGFRRTQAGNEQFF
>.|13|TRBV10-3
CAIRGRGFDEQYF
>TRBJ2-3|15|TRBV5-5
CASSQLAGYTDTQYF
>TRBJ2-2|15|TRBV9
CASSAGLLNTGELFF
>TRBJ1-4|14|TRBV5-1
CASSLIQGGEKLFF
>TRBJ1-1|15|TRBV28
CASSPRDRVSTEAFF
>TRBJ2-7|16|TRBV4-1
CASSLESSGTRYEQYF
>TRBJ2-7|14|TRBV6-6
CASSYPPAGGEQYF
>TRBJ2-2|16|TRBV4-1
CASSHGQGTDTGELFF
>TRBJ2-1|15|TRBV29-1
CSVLVSGGSYNEQFF
>TRBJ2-3|14|TRBV5-4
CASSFAGAADTQYF
>TRBJ2-7|12|TRBV19
CASSIYGDEQYF
>TRBJ2-7|12|TRBV28
CASSKRGWEQYF
>TRBJ2-1|14|TRBV6-5
CASSSFSSCNEQFF
>TRBJ1-5|15|TRBV5-1
CARLGRGPSNQPQHF
>.|17|TRBV5-4
CASSLEPGRRVLDEQYF
>TRBJ1-4|16|TRBV13
CASSRDRERDNEKLFF